Following are 20 T cell receptor beta chains from one sample sequenced in a study of cytomegalovirus exposure and HLA in healthy donors. The PCR used 60 Vbeta and 13 Jbeta primers. Clones were sequenced by immunoSEQ multiplex PCR, and TCRdb holds only the in-frame ones, with some missing. The sample lists 160,000 or so clones, 60% to 80% occurring once. Input material: PBMCs. The receptor set was obtained from a man aged 40-50 years in good health and CMV-seropositive.

This chain links TRBV11-2 with TRBJ1-4; TRBD1 might be the D (6 bases). Germline CDR1 reads SGHAT; CDR2 reads FQNNGV. CDR3 length equals 18 residues. Trimming stripped 2 bases from V and 3 bases from J, with 19 bases between. The CDR3 coding sequence is TGTGCCAGCAGCTTATCGGTGTACCAGGACAGTGCTAATGAAAAACTGTTTTTT. This sequence encodes CASSLSVYQDSANEKLFF.

The genes are TRBV5-1 and TRBJ2-7, with D perhaps matching TRBD2 (6 bases). Germline V gives CDR1 SGHRS, CDR2 YFSETQ. V lost 4 bases and J 2 bases, leaving 10 bases between the germline ends. The CDR3 runs 13 residues. CDR3 in DNA: TGCGCCAGCAGCCCTGGGGGGACCTACGAGCAGTACTTC. Protein product: CASSPGGTYEQYF.

The V gene is TRBV5-1, the J gene TRBJ2-3, with unresolved D. Trimming pared 7 bases from V and 1 base from J, leaving 10 bases between. The CDR3 has 13 residues. Germline V gene sequence: CDR1 SGHRS, CDR2 YFSETQ. The CDR3 region has the DNA TGCGCCAGCTCGACTCATCGCACAGATACGCAGTATTTT. Translating it yields CASSTHRTDTQYF.

The gene calls are TRBV9 and TRBJ2-7; TRBD2 is a possible D gene (5 bases). This CDR3 is built from 15 residues. Germline CDR1 reads SGDLS; CDR2 reads YYNGEE. V dropped 2 bases and J dropped 6 bases, with 18 bases sitting between them. The CDR3 here is CASSVQDSILTEQYF. CDR3 sequence (DNA): TGTGCCAGCAGCGTTCAGGACTCCATTCTAACCGAGCAGTACTTC.

V and J are TRBV5-1 and TRBJ2-1; D perhaps matches TRBD2 (7 bases). Trimming stripped 4 bases from V and 3 bases from J, with 14 bases between. CDR1 is SGHRS, CDR2 YFSETQ, per germline. The CDR3 has 15 residues. In DNA form, the CDR3 reads TGCGCCAGCAGCCCACAGGGAGGGAGCTACAATGAGCAGTTCTTC. Translation: CASSPQGGSYNEQFF.

CDR3 region: CASSLVSGPTEAFF. CDR3 coding DNA: TGCGCCAGCAGCTTAGTCTCTGGGCCCACTGAAGCTTTCTTT. J is TRBJ1-1 and V is TRBV5-1; D is unclear. Germline CDR1 reads SGHRS; CDR2 reads YFSETQ. The CDR3 loop spans 14 amino acids. With 2 bases removed from V and 4 bases from J, the gap between germline ends came to 12 bases.

The rearrangement uses TRBV6-5 and TRBJ2-7; TRBD2 agrees at 10 bases. Germline V gives CDR1 MNHEY, CDR2 SVGAGI. The CDR3 has 16 residues. The V and J ends lost 2 bases and 0 bases, in that order; junction bases with no gene match: 4. CDR3 sequence reads: CASSYLRTSGSYEQYF. CDR3 bases: TGTGCCAGCAGTTACCTCCGGACTAGCGGCTCCTACGAGCAGTACTTC.

The V call is TRBV9, the J call TRBJ2-1, with 15 bases identical to TRBD2. Germline CDR1 SGDLS, CDR2 YYNGEE. The CDR3 runs to 17 residues. The J segment lost 4 bases and the V segment lost 3 bases, leaving 5 bases of the junction unmatched. CDR3 DNA: TGTGCCAGCAGCGAGGGACTAGCGGGAGGAACTTACAATGAGCAGTTCTTC. Protein: CASSEGLAGGTYNEQFF.

This clone has only one observation. The V call is TRBV6-5, the J call TRBJ2-1, with D possibly matching TRBD2 (7 bases). CDR3 length: 15 residues. Germline CDR1 reads MNHEY; CDR2 reads SVGAGI. Trimming left V 5 bases short and J 8 bases short, with 19 bases between. The CDR3 bases are TGTGCCAGCAGTGGCGGGGGCGGGAGAATGTATGAGCAGTTCTTC. The encoded protein is CASSGGGGRMYEQFF.

The chain is built from TRBV5-1 and TRBJ2-5, with 7 bases matching TRBD2. The DNA matches TRBJ2-7 better at its end, which makes the J call doubtful. Per the germline V gene, CDR1 is SGHRS and CDR2 is YFSETQ. The CDR3 contains 15 residues. The CDR3, as DNA: TGCGCCAGCAGCTTGGGCGGGAGCCTCTCCTACGAGCAGTACTTC. Translation gives CASSLGGSLSYEQYF.

Only a few counts were recorded for this clone. V and J are TRBV10-2 and TRBJ2-7, with a weak D call TRBD1 (6 bases). This CDR3 comprises 15 residues. The germline gives CDR1 WSHSY, CDR2 SAAADI. With 2 bases removed from V and 2 bases from J, the gap between germline ends came to 13 bases. The CDR3 sequence: CASSEPQGGTYEQYF. Here the CDR3 DNA reads TGCGCCAGCAGTGAGCCCCAAGGGGGTACCTACGAGCAGTACTTC.

The rearrangement links TRBV19 to TRBJ2-5, with D possibly TRBD1 on 6 matching bases. Germline V lookup: CDR1 LNHDA, CDR2 SQIVND (reference sequence). With 5 bases removed from V and 11 bases from J, the gap between germline ends came to 24 bases. The CDR3 sequence is 15 residues long. Here the CDR3 DNA reads TGTGCCAGTAGTCCGCGGACAGTAGGAAGTGAAGAGCAGTACTTC. Its protein is CASSPRTVGSEEQYF.

V usage is TRBV2 and J usage is TRBJ2-2; 8 positions match TRBD1. Trimming took 6 bases from V and 0 from J; bases not matched to a gene: 6. This CDR3 spans 16 amino acids. Germline values: CDR1 SNHLY, CDR2 FYNNEI. CDR3 protein: CASSQRTGTNTGELFF. The CDR3 DNA follows: TGTGCCAGCAGCCAAAGGACAGGGACGAACACCGGGGAGCTGTTTTTT.

The chain couples TRBV7-8 to TRBJ2-2; 8 bases align to TRBD1. V lost 1 base, J lost 6 bases, and 7 bases stayed unmatched. Germline assignment: CDR1 SGHVS and CDR2 FQNEAQ. CDR3 length: 16 residues. CDR3 sequence: CASSLGGQGAAGELFF. The CDR3, as DNA: TGTGCCAGCAGCTTAGGGGGCCAGGGGGCTGCCGGGGAGCTGTTTTTT.

This sequence joins TRBV2 and TRBJ2-2, with D possibly being TRBD1 (5 bases). Trimming stripped 7 bases from V and 1 base from J, with 13 bases between. The CDR3 loop spans 15 amino acids. Germline V gives CDR1 SNHLY, CDR2 FYNNEI. The DNA of the CDR3 is TGTGCCAGCACCCAGGGTGCGGTGAACACCGGGGAGCTGTTTTTT. This sequence encodes CASTQGAVNTGELFF.

The chain couples TRBV11-3 to TRBJ2-7, with 9 bases identical to TRBD2. The V gene's germline CDR1 is SGHNT and CDR2 YENEEA. V lost 1 base and J lost 9; bases outside the gene matches: 7. CDR3 length equals 14 residues. In DNA form, the CDR3 reads TGTGCCAGCAGCTTAGGACTAGCGGACGAGGGGCAGTACTTC. Translated: CASSLGLADEGQYF.

This chain joins TRBV7-6 and TRBJ2-7; D is unclear. This CDR3 contains 16 residues. CDR1 and CDR2 (germline): SGHVS, FNYEAQ. Trimming took 5 bases from V and 0 from J, leaving 17 bases between them. The CDR3 DNA reads as TGTGCCAGCAGCCCACGGCAGACGGGTTTCTCCTACGAGCAGTACTTC. The encoded protein is CASSPRQTGFSYEQYF. Combining the CDR3 with reference TRBV7-6 and TRBJ2-7 gives the whole variable domain GAGVSQSPRYKVTKRGQDVALRCDPISGHVSLYWYRQALGQGPEFLTYFNYEAQQDKSGLPNDRFSAERPEGSISTLTIQRTEQRDSAMYRCASSPRQTGFSYEQYFGPGTRLTVT.

The table lists this clone with a count of one. The chain links TRBV7-9 to TRBJ1-4; TRBD1 agrees at 8 bases. CDR3 length equals 19 residues. Germline values: CDR1 SEHNR, CDR2 FQNEAQ (reference sequence). Trimming at V came to 1 base and at J to 6 bases, leaving 16 bases not matched to a gene. The CDR3 DNA sequence: TGTGCCAGCAGCTTAGGGCGACAGGGGACTGTGGTGGGGTATGAAAAACTGTTTTTT. Its translation is CASSLGRQGTVVGYEKLFF. Full variable domain (outside the CDR3, taken from reference TRBV7-9 and TRBJ1-4): DTGVSQNPRHKITKRGQNVTFRCDPISEHNRLYWYRQTLGQGPEFLTYFQNEAQLEKSRLLSDRFSAERPKGSFSTLEIQRTEQGDSAMYLCASSLGRQGTVVGYEKLFFGSGTQLSVL.

The chain recombines TRBV18 with TRBJ2-2; D possibly corresponds to TRBD2 (5 bases). V was trimmed by 2 bases and J by 6 bases, leaving 13 bases between them. Germline V gene sequence: CDR1 KGHSH, CDR2 LQKENI. The CDR3 is 15 residues long. This chain's CDR3 is CASSPIVAFSGELFF. The DNA of the CDR3 is TGTGCCAGCTCACCAATCGTAGCGTTTTCCGGGGAGCTGTTTTTT.

This sequence joins TRBV5-4 and TRBJ1-2; TRBD1 might be the D (6 bases). The V gene lost 1 base and the J gene lost 4 bases, with 14 bases spanning the gap. The CDR3 is 15 residues long. Germline values: CDR1 SGHNT, CDR2 YYREEE (reference sequence). The CDR3 coding sequence is TGTGCCAGCAGCTTGCCAGGGGCTTCGGGCTATGGCTACACCTTC. Protein: CASSLPGASGYGYTF.